Following are 22 T cell receptor beta chains from one sample sequenced in a study of identical twins. TCRdb re-called the 5' RACE reads with MiXCR, one entry per CDR3 protein. The sample includes approximately 600,000 distinct CDR3 sequences, 7.1% of them seen just once. The data were also submitted as part of a second study, on yellow fever vaccine responses in identical twins.

The sample comprised PBMCs. These receptors originate from a woman between 18 and 29 years old in good health.

This clonotype was counted at least ten times. V and J are TRBV7-9 and TRBJ1-4; TRBD1 aligns across 7 bases. In germline, CDR1 is SEHNR, CDR2 FQNEAQ (reference sequence). Unmatched junction bases numbered 9, after V lost 5 bases and J lost 0 bases. The CDR3 is 17 amino acids. In DNA form, the CDR3 reads TGTGCCAGCAGCGCCGGGACAGCCACTGCAACTAATGAAAAACTGTTTTTT. This codes for CASSAGTATATNEKLFF.

In DNA form, the CDR3 reads TGTGCCATCAGTGGACCAGGGGGACCCGTCAATGAGCAGTTCTTC. It yields the protein CAISGPGGPVNEQFF. This rearrangement joins TRBV10-3 to TRBJ2-1; TRBD1 aligns across 7 bases. The CDR3 has 15 amino acids. CDR1 ENHRY and CDR2 SYGVKD come from the germline V gene. Unmatched junction bases numbered 9, after V lost 4 bases and J lost 6 bases.

This clonotype was counted at least ten times. The chain employs TRBV5-1 and TRBJ2-7, with 10 positions matching TRBD2. Germline CDR1 reads SGHRS; CDR2 reads YFSETQ. The CDR3 is 14 residues long. V shed 1 base, J shed 8 bases, and the junction held 6 bases outside the gene matches. The CDR3 DNA reads TGCGCCAGCAGCTTGCTAGCGGGAGAGGGGAAGCAGTACTTC. Residues: CASSLLAGEGKQYF.

The table lists this clonotype with a few counts. This sequence joins TRBV7-9 and TRBJ2-7, with D possibly TRBD1 on 6 matching bases. Germline CDR1 reads SEHNR; CDR2 reads FQNEAQ (reference sequence). The CDR3 covers 14 residues. V gave up 5 bases and J gave up 0 bases, with 11 bases separating them. For the CDR3, the DNA is TGTGCCAGCAGCGCCGGGACACTCTCCTACGAGCAGTACTTC. It specifies CASSAGTLSYEQYF. Together with reference TRBV7-9 and TRBJ2-7, the CDR3 gives the full variable domain: DTGVSQNPRHKITKRGQNVTFRCDPISEHNRLYWYRQTLGQGPEFLTYFQNEAQLEKSRLLSDRFSAERPKGSFSTLEIQRTEQGDSAMYLCASSAGTLSYEQYFGPGTRLTVT.

This clonotype occurred a few times. The chain has TRBV7-8 and TRBJ2-7; TRBD2 aligns across 12 bases. Germline V gene sequence: CDR1 SGHVS, CDR2 FQNEAQ. Losses at the gene ends were 5 bases for V and 1 base for J; bases not matched to a gene: 6. This CDR3 is built from 16 residues. CDR3 in DNA: TGTGCCAGCAGCCATTCCGGGACTAGCGGGTCCTACGAGCAGTACTTC. It encodes CASSHSGTSGSYEQYF.

This clonotype was detected a few times. This chain joins TRBV12-3 or TRBV12-4 and TRBJ1-6, with 8 bases identical to TRBD1. The J segment lost 10 bases and the V segment lost 6 bases, leaving 8 bases of the junction unmatched. There are 14 residues in the CDR3. The CDR3 spells CASSGDRGGSPLHF. The DNA of the CDR3 is TGTGCCAGCAGCGGAGACAGGGGAGGATCACCCCTCCACTTT.

A few counts support this clonotype. This rearrangement joins TRBV15 to TRBJ1-5; D gene ambiguous. CDR1 is LNHNV, CDR2 YYDKDF, per germline (reference sequence). The CDR3 sequence is 15 residues long. Trimming left V 5 bases short and J 1 base short, with 12 bases between. The CDR3 bases are TGTGCCACCAGCCCAAGAAGTGGCAGCAATCAGCCCCAGCATTTT. This codes for CATSPRSGSNQPQHF.

This rearrangement joins TRBV20-1 to TRBJ2-1; D unclear. Germline CDR1 is DFQATT and CDR2 is SNEGSKA (reference sequence). V dropped 1 base and J dropped 0 bases, with 10 bases sitting between them. The CDR3 extends over 15 amino acids. The CDR3 spells CSARVTSASYNEQFF. CDR3 nucleotides: TGCAGTGCTAGAGTTACCAGCGCCTCCTACAATGAGCAGTTCTTC.

The sample holds a few counts of this clonotype. This rearrangement joins TRBV20-1 to TRBJ1-4; 7 bases match TRBD1. V shed 0 bases, J shed 2 bases, and the junction held 9 bases outside the gene matches. Germline CDR1 reads DFQATT; CDR2 reads SNEGSKA (reference sequence). The CDR3 length is 17 residues. The CDR3 bases are TGCAGTGCTAGAGATGCCCTCACGACAGGGACTAATGAAAAACTGTTTTTT. It codes for CSARDALTTGTNEKLFF.

This clonotype was detected a few times. The V call is TRBV2, the J call TRBJ2-1, with TRBD1 identical over 11 bases. The trim removed 3 bases at V and 8 bases at J, leaving 3 bases unmatched. The CDR3 extends over 14 amino acids. The germline CDR1 and CDR2 sequences are SNHLY and FYNNEI. CDR3 sequence: CASSEGQGVDEQFF. CDR3 bases: TGTGCCAGCAGTGAGGGACAGGGGGTCGATGAGCAGTTCTTC. Using reference TRBV2 and TRBJ2-1 for the parts outside the CDR3, the full variable domain is EPEVTQTPSHQVTQMGQEVILRCVPISNHLYFYWYRQILGQKVEFLVSFYNNEISEKSEIFDDQFSVERPDGSNFTLKIRSTKLEDSAMYFCASSEGQGVDEQFFGPGTRLTVL.

The chain combines TRBV20-1 with TRBJ2-3; no firm D call. The germline CDR1 and CDR2 sequences are DFQATT and SNEGSKA (reference sequence). Trimming pared 0 bases from V and 14 bases from J, leaving 12 bases between. This CDR3 comprises 11 residues. CDR3 coding DNA: TGCAGTGCTAGAGAGGTCTCTCTCCGGTATTTT. Translated, it gives CSAREVSLRYF.

This clonotype occurred many times. This CDR3 is CASSLGGQGVMKREQFF. In DNA, the CDR3 is TGTGCCAGCAGTTTAGGGGGACAGGGGGTCATGAAAAGGGAGCAGTTCTTC. V is TRBV27 and J is TRBJ2-1; 11 bases are shared with TRBD1. V lost 2 bases and J lost 10; bases outside the gene matches: 13. The germline V gene encodes CDR1 MNHEY and CDR2 SMNVEV (reference sequence). The CDR3 runs to 17 residues.

This clonotype was found many times. The rearrangement joins TRBV29-1 to TRBJ2-1; 12 bases fit TRBD2. The CDR3 length is 18 residues. Trimming cost V 2 bases and J 11 bases; bases outside gene matches: 19. CDR1 and CDR2 from the germline V gene are SQVTM and ANQGSEA. CDR3 sequence reads: CSVERFSKGLAGRRQQFF. The CDR3 DNA reads TGCAGCGTTGAAAGGTTCTCGAAGGGACTAGCGGGTCGTCGGCAGCAGTTCTTC.

This clonotype was seen a few times. This chain uses TRBV11-2 with TRBJ1-1; D is possibly TRBD1 (5 bases). CDR1 is SGHAT and CDR2 is FQNNGV in the germline V gene. This CDR3 has 15 amino acids. Trimming took 5 bases from V and 6 from J, leaving 19 bases between them. CDR3 bases: TGTGCCAGCAGCCCGGTCGGGGCCCCTCTCGCTGAAGCTTTCTTT. Translating it yields CASSPVGAPLAEAFF.

This clonotype has just one count. This rearrangement joins TRBV7-3 to TRBJ2-1; 9 bases agree with TRBD2. The germline gives CDR1 SGHTA, CDR2 FQGTGA. V dropped 5 bases and J dropped 12; count of bases not matched to a gene: 11. The length of the CDR3 is 14 residues. This CDR3 reads CASSPSGKTPGQFF. CDR3 sequence (DNA): TGTGCCAGCAGCCCTAGCGGGAAGACTCCGGGGCAGTTCTTC.

The sample holds a few counts of this clonotype. The CDR3 reads CASSSGQGYEKLFF. CDR3 sequence (DNA): TGCGCCAGCAGCTCTGGACAGGGTTATGAAAAACTGTTTTTT. The chain has TRBV5-1 and TRBJ1-4, with 8 bases aligning to TRBD1. Germline V CDR1 and CDR2: SGHRS, YFSETQ. Trimming cost V 3 bases and J 6 bases; bases outside gene matches: 4. The CDR3 loop spans 14 amino acids.

This clonotype occurred many times. The chain uses TRBV28 and TRBJ1-1, with D possibly being TRBD1 (5 bases). V lost 2 bases and J 6 bases, leaving 10 bases between the germline ends. The CDR3 extends over 13 amino acids. The germline CDR1 and CDR2 sequences are MDHEN and SYDVKM. Written as DNA, the CDR3 is TGTGCCAGCAGTTTAAGCCAGGGCCCTGAAGCTTTCTTT. Translated, it gives CASSLSQGPEAFF.

This clonotype showed up just a few times. The rearrangement links TRBV5-1 to TRBJ2-7, with no clear D. V was pared by 0 bases and J by 1 base, with 11 bases between. Germline loops: CDR1 SGHRS, CDR2 YFSETQ. The CDR3 contains 15 residues. Here the CDR3 DNA reads TGCGCCAGCAGCTTGGATGCAGTACAATCCTACGAGCAGTACTTC. Translating gives CASSLDAVQSYEQYF.

This clonotype was seen only a few times. The J gene is TRBJ2-2, the V gene TRBV7-6, with TRBD2 identical over 9 bases. In germline, CDR1 is SGHVS, CDR2 FNYEAQ. The V segment lost 1 base and the J segment 3 bases; nucleotides outside the gene matches: 6. CDR3 length: 17 residues. CDR3 bases: TGTGCCAGCAGCTTAGTAGCGGGGGTTAGACACACCGGGGAGCTGTTTTTT. Translated: CASSLVAGVRHTGELFF. The variable domain in full, completed from reference TRBV7-6 and TRBJ2-2, reads GAGVSQSPRYKVTKRGQDVALRCDPISGHVSLYWYRQALGQGPEFLTYFNYEAQQDKSGLPNDRFSAERPEGSISTLTIQRTEQRDSAMYRCASSLVAGVRHTGELFFGEGSRLTVL.

This clonotype turned up a few times. The rearrangement uses TRBV3-1 and TRBJ2-5; D tentatively fits TRBD1 or TRBD2 (5 bases each). The V end lost 2 bases, the J end lost 5 bases, and 18 bases lay between the germline ends. The germline V gene has CDR1 LGHDT and CDR2 YNNKEL (reference sequence). The CDR3 totals 16 residues. Here the CDR3 DNA reads TGTGCCAGCAGCCAAAACCGGGGACGCAGGTGGGAGACCCAGTACTTC. This translates into CASSQNRGRRWETQYF.

This clonotype showed up just a few times. This rearrangement joins TRBV5-1 to TRBJ2-7, with 8 positions matching TRBD1. Per germline, CDR1 SGHRS and CDR2 YFSETQ. The CDR3 length is 15 residues. The ends lost 0 bases at V and 2 bases at J; junction bases unmatched: 4. The CDR3 DNA reads TGCGCCAGCAGCTTGGTCCCAGGGGGCCCCTACGAGCAGTACGTC. It specifies CASSLVPGGPYEQYV.

This clonotype was picked up many times. This chain's CDR3 is CSARPTGATSNQPQHF. CDR3 bases: TGCAGTGCTAGACCGACAGGGGCCACAAGCAATCAGCCCCAGCATTTT. V is TRBV20-1 and J is TRBJ1-5; 8 bases line up with TRBD1. The CDR3 has 16 amino acids. The J segment lost 1 base and the V segment lost 2 bases, leaving 7 bases of the junction unmatched. Germline V lookup: CDR1 DFQATT, CDR2 SNEGSKA (reference sequence).